These T cell receptor beta chains were read from a single sample in a study of blood T cell repertoires in COVID-19. Libraries were prepared by immunoSEQ multiplex PCR; TCRdb keeps only in-frame clonotypes and omits some of them. This sample has about 300,000 clones, with more than 75% found just once. The sample was PBMCs or T cells enriched from blood (not recorded which). The source is a young woman who had recovered from COVID-19. CDR3s include the opening cysteine and the closing phenylalanine or tryptophan. A D gene is named only where the DNA matches it firmly. Only part of the rows carry a size: once, few, many, or a class if the clone is expanded.

D: NA
J: TRBJ1-3
size: NA
V: TRBV10-2
CDR3: CASSGGESGNTIYF
DNA: TGCGCCAGCAGTGGGGGAGAGTCTGGAAACACCATATATTTT

D: NA
J: TRBJ1-1
size: NA
V: TRBV27
CDR3: CASSVVPPGTEAFF
DNA: TGTGCCAGCAGCGTGGTACCACCGGGGACTGAAGCTTTCTTT

D: TRBD1
J: TRBJ2-3
size: once
V: TRBV24-1
CDR3: CATSDDRGTDTQYF
DNA: TGTGCCACCAGTGACGACAGGGGCACAGATACGCAGTATTTT

D: TRBD1
J: TRBJ2-1
size: NA
V: TRBV19
CDR3: CASSDRGNEQFF
DNA: TGTGCCAGTAGTGACAGGGGCAATGAGCAGTTCTTC

D: NA
J: TRBJ1-2
size: few
V: TRBV18
CDR3: CASSPPTGYSSYGYTF
DNA: TGTGCCAGCTCACCACCAACAGGATATTCCAGCTATGGCTACACCTTC

D: TRBD1
J: TRBJ2-3
size: NA
V: TRBV7-6
CDR3: CASSSPSGQGILVTDTQYF
DNA: TGTGCCAGCAGCTCTCCCTCGGGACAGGGAATATTGGTCACAGATACGCAGTATTTT

D: TRBD1
J: TRBJ1-1
size: NA
V: TRBV19
CDR3: CASSRFRQGDTEAFF
DNA: TGTGCCAGTAGCCGATTTCGACAGGGGGACACTGAAGCTTTCTTT

D: TRBD1
J: TRBJ2-7
size: few
V: TRBV18
CDR3: CASSPGTGLYEQYF
DNA: TGTGCCAGCTCACCGGGGACAGGGTTATACGAGCAGTACTTC

D: TRBD1
J: TRBJ2-7
size: NA
V: TRBV11-3
CDR3: CASSLADRASYEQYF
DNA: TGTGCCAGCAGCTTGGCGGACAGGGCCTCCTACGAGCAGTACTTC

D: TRBD1
J: TRBJ2-7
size: NA
V: TRBV7-9
CDR3: CASSLRLGDRSYEQYF
DNA: TGTGCCAGCAGCTTGCGCCTTGGGGACAGATCCTACGAGCAGTACTTC

D: TRBD2
J: TRBJ2-7
size: NA
V: TRBV6-5
CDR3: CASSKGLPHYEQYF
DNA: TGTGCCAGCAGTAAGGGACTACCACACTACGAGCAGTACTTC

D: NA
J: TRBJ1-5
size: NA
V: TRBV27
CDR3: CASSSNRGQDNQPQHF
DNA: TGTGCCAGCAGTTCGAACCGAGGGCAGGACAATCAGCCCCAGCATTTT

D: NA
J: TRBJ1-2
size: NA
V: TRBV7-2
CDR3: CASTRSLDYGYTF
DNA: TGTGCCAGCACCAGATCACTAGACTATGGCTACACCTTC

D: NA
J: TRBJ1-2
size: NA
V: TRBV5-1
CDR3: CASSLDIYYGYTF
DNA: TGCGCCAGCAGCTTGGACATATACTATGGCTACACCTTC

D: NA
J: TRBJ1-2
size: NA
V: TRBV27
CDR3: CASRTGFYGYTF
DNA: TGTGCCAGCAGGACAGGATTCTATGGCTACACCTTC

D: NA
J: TRBJ2-7
size: NA
V: TRBV7-2
CDR3: CASTPIRGSYEQYF
DNA: TGTGCCAGCACCCCGATTCGCGGCTCCTACGAGCAGTACTTC

D: TRBD2
J: TRBJ2-5
size: few
V: TRBV4-1
CDR3: CASSQVLGGQETQYF
DNA: TGCGCCAGCAGCCAAGTGCTGGGAGGGCAAGAGACCCAGTACTTC

D: TRBD2
J: TRBJ2-1
size: NA
V: TRBV27
CDR3: CASSPWTSSYNEQFF
DNA: TGTGCCAGCAGTCCGTGGACTAGTTCCTACAATGAGCAGTTCTTC

D: NA
J: TRBJ2-7
size: once
V: TRBV30
CDR3: CAWTSQGIEQYF
DNA: TGTGCCTGGACATCTCAGGGTATCGAGCAGTACTTC

D: TRBD2
J: TRBJ2-2
size: NA
V: TRBV7-8
CDR3: CASSSRLAFNTGELFF
DNA: TGTGCCAGCAGCTCGCGACTAGCGTTTAACACCGGGGAGCTGTTTTTT

D: TRBD2
J: TRBJ2-1
size: once
V: TRBV5-1
CDR3: CASSPGTSGRLNEQFF
DNA: TGCGCCAGCAGCCCCGGGACTAGCGGGAGATTGAATGAGCAGTTCTTC

D: NA
J: TRBJ1-3
size: NA
V: TRBV7-9
CDR3: CAGSSGVTGNTIYF
DNA: TGTGCCGGGAGCTCCGGGGTTACTGGAAACACCATATATTTT

D: NA
J: TRBJ1-1
size: NA
V: TRBV4-1
CDR3: CASSQVRGPGGTEAFF
DNA: TGCGCCAGCAGCCAAGTTCGGGGGCCGGGGGGGACTGAAGCTTTCTTT

D: NA
J: TRBJ2-7
size: NA
V: TRBV2
CDR3: CASGGGGRFEQYF
DNA: TGTGCCAGCGGGGGCGGCGGGAGATTCGAGCAGTACTTC

D: NA
J: TRBJ2-7
size: NA
V: TRBV5-1
CDR3: CASSLGAASSEQYF
DNA: TGCGCCAGCAGCTTAGGCGCGGCGAGCTCAGAGCAGTACTTC

D: TRBD1
J: TRBJ1-1
size: NA
V: TRBV27
CDR3: CASSWRQGETFF
DNA: TGTGCCAGCAGTTGGAGACAGGGCGAAACTTTCTTT

D: NA
J: TRBJ2-1
size: NA
V: TRBV27
CDR3: CASRQNSYNEQFF
DNA: TGTGCCAGTCGACAGAACTCCTACAATGAGCAGTTCTTC

D: TRBD1
J: TRBJ1-4
size: NA
V: TRBV27
CDR3: CASSLSGQANEKLFF
DNA: TGTGCCAGCAGTTTATCTGGACAGGCGAATGAAAAACTGTTTTTT

D: TRBD2
J: TRBJ2-1
size: NA
V: TRBV9
CDR3: CASSVTSGNVNEQFF
DNA: TGTGCCAGCAGCGTTACTAGCGGGAACGTCAATGAGCAGTTCTTC

D: NA
J: TRBJ2-2
size: NA
V: TRBV9
CDR3: CASSASIWTANTGELFF
DNA: TGTGCCAGCAGCGCCTCGATTTGGACAGCGAACACCGGGGAGCTGTTTTTT

D: NA
J: TRBJ1-1
size: NA
V: TRBV27
CDR3: CASKFQGSLNTEAFF
DNA: TGTGCCAGCAAGTTCCAGGGGTCCTTGAACACTGAAGCTTTCTTT

D: NA
J: TRBJ2-1
size: NA
V: TRBV12-3/TRBV12-4
CDR3: CASTSIYNDEQFF
DNA: TGTGCCAGCACCTCCATCTATAACGATGAGCAGTTCTTC

D: TRBD2
J: TRBJ2-1
size: NA
V: TRBV5-1
CDR3: CASSRTSGGYNEQFF
DNA: TGCGCCAGCAGCCGGACTAGCGGGGGGTACAATGAGCAGTTCTTC

D: NA
J: TRBJ1-5
size: NA
V: TRBV11-3
CDR3: CASSLDGGLGQPQHF
DNA: TGTGCCAGCAGCTTAGATGGCGGGCTCGGACAGCCCCAGCATTTT

D: NA
J: TRBJ2-1
size: NA
V: TRBV9
CDR3: CASSVGAGTGYNEQFF
DNA: TGTGCCAGCAGCGTGGGTGCGGGCACGGGATACAATGAGCAGTTCTTC

D: TRBD1
J: TRBJ1-2
size: NA
V: TRBV3-1/TRBV3-2
CDR3: CASSRRTGESGYTF
DNA: TGTGCCAGCAGCCGCCGGACAGGGGAAAGTGGCTACACCTTC

D: NA
J: TRBJ2-5
size: NA
V: TRBV28
CDR3: CASSLAQGRETQYF
DNA: TGTGCCAGCAGCCTAGCACAGGGCCGAGAGACCCAGTACTTC

D: NA
J: TRBJ1-2
size: NA
V: TRBV19
CDR3: CASSIDPARVYGYTF
DNA: TGTGCCAGTAGTATAGATCCCGCCAGGGTCTATGGCTACACCTTC

D: TRBD2
J: TRBJ2-1
size: NA
V: TRBV28
CDR3: CASRGGLAGGGNINEQFF
DNA: TGTGCCAGCAGGGGGGGACTAGCGGGAGGAGGAAATATCAATGAGCAGTTCTTC

D: TRBD1
J: TRBJ2-7
size: NA
V: TRBV10-3
CDR3: CAISEPGTGGDYEQYF
DNA: TGTGCCATCAGTGAGCCGGGGACAGGGGGGGACTACGAGCAGTACTTC